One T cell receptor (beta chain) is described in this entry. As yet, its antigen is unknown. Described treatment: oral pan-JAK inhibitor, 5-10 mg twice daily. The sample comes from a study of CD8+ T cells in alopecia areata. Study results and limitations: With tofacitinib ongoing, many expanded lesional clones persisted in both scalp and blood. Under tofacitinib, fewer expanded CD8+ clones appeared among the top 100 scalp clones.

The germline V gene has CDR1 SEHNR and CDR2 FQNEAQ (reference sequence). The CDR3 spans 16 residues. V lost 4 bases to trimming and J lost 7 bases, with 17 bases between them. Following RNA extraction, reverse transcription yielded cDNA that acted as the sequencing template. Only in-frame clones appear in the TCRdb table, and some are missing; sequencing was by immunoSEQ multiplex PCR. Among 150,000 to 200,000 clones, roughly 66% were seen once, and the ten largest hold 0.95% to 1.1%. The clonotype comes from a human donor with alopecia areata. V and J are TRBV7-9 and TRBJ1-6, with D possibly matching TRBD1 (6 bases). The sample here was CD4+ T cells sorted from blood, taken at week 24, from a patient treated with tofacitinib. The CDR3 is CASSSPIWGANSPLHF. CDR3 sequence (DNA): TGTGCCAGCAGCTCCCCCATATGGGGGGCGAATTCACCCCTCCACTTT. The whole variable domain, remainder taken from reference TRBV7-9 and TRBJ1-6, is DTGVSQNPRHKITKRGQNVTFRCDPISEHNRLYWYRQTLGQGPEFLTYFQNEAQLEKSRLLSDRFSAERPKGSFSTLEIQRTEQGDSAMYLCASSSPIWGANSPLHFGNGTRLTVT.